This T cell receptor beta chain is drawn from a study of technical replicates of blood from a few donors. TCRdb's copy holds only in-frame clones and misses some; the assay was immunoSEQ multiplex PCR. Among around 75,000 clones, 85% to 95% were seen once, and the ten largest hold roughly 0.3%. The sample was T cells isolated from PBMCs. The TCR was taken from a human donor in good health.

CDR3 region: CASSYSTALTEAFF. The DNA of the CDR3 is TGTGCCAGCAGTTACTCGACAGCCCTCACTGAAGCTTTCTTT. V and J are TRBV6-5 and TRBJ1-1; perhaps TRBD1 as D (5 bases). Trimming left V 0 bases short and J 4 bases short, with 9 bases between. Germline V gives CDR1 MNHEY, CDR2 SVGAGI. This CDR3 has 14 residues.